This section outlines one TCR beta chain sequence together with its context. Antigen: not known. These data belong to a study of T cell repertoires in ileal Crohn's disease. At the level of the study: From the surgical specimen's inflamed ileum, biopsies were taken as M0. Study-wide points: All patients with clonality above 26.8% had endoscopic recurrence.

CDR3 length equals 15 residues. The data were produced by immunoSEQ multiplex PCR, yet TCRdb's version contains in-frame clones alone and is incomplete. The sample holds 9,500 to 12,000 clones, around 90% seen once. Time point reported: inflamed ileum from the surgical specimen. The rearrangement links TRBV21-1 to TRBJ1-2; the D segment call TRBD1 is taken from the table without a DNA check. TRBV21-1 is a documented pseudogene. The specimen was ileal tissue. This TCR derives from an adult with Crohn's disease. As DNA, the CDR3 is TGTGCCAGCAGCGCTGGGACAGGAGGTAGCTATGGCTACACCTTC. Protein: CASSAGTGGSYGYTF.